This entry concerns a single T cell receptor (beta chain). There is no known antigen for this receptor. It has no much larger one-base neighbor in the sample; base qualities were not kept. Whole blood was collected in K2EDTA tubes by collaborating institutions according to the institutions' own protocols. For TCRbeta analysis, collaborators shipped samples as frozen whole blood, isolated PBMCs, or DNA extracted from either of those sample types. This entry belongs to a study of blood T cell repertoires in COVID-19 (dated by TCRdb to about 2020). Some background on the complete study: The collaborator samples originated in the United States, Italy and Spain and spanned the acute and convalescent phases of COVID-19. The prospective study material was composed of cDNA or gDNA derived from T cells, B-cell-depleted T cells, or PBMCs. Deeply sampled blood TCRbeta repertoires from subjects exposed to, actively infected with, or recovered from COVID-19 were included in the dataset. The repertoires were released in a freely available public database intended as a resource for research on the immune response to SARS-CoV-2. Samples came from the ongoing ImmuneRACE study (first 160 participants) plus 1,254 subjects from 6 global collaborators. Nearly every sample came with metadata listing a de-identified subject ID, COVID-19 status, age in years and sex. HLA class I and class II types, where available, came from metadata supplied by the sample provider rather than from assay-based typing. On the study overall, not on this receptor specifically: Clinical and demographic metadata were provided uncurated, with the amount varying by source and participant.

The immunoSEQ Assay, a bias-controlled multiplex PCR, was used to amplify TCRbeta CDR3 regions from genomic DNA. Per the authors' processing: Within the assay, amplification of reference gene primers was used to estimate how many nucleated cells each sample contained. To quantify the absolute abundance of each unique TCRbeta CDR3 rearrangement, sequence reads were collapsed and filtered. For each sample, productive Simpson clonality was calculated as the square root of Simpson's diversity index over productive rearrangements. TCRdb obtained this table from immuneACCESS and retained in-frame rearrangements with V and J assigned. These tables miss some clones; where compared with another copy, unresolved V genes account for less than half of the shortfall, and the remainder is unexplained. The V and J calls and clone size are taken from that table; D and trimming were inferred from the DNA. In all, the sample holds 15,000 or so clones, and about 83% of those were seen once. Of the sample, approximately 36% falls within the top ten clones.

The CDR3 has 15 amino acids, counting the end cysteine and phenylalanine. Only the CDR3 DNA stays, 45 bases, in frame from base 1. Unmatched junction bases come to 4, with V trimmed by 5 bases and J by 0 bases. Reading the germline V gene (reference sequence) gives CDR1 PRHDT and CDR2 FYEKMQ. This clonotype was obtained from a human donor in a cohort sampled during active COVID-19. The rearrangement joined TRBV13 to TRBJ2-3, with 8 junctional bases fitting TRBD2. Specimen: peripheral blood. The DNA sequence is TGTGCCAGCAGCCCCGGGGGGGCTAGCACAGATACGCAGTATTTT. Its translation is CASSPGGASTDTQYF.